In this sample, the clone carrying this T cell receptor beta chain turned up a few times. Antigen unknown. The sample originates from a study of T-cell reconstitution after alpha-beta-depleted transplantation in children. Germline V CDR1 and CDR2: SQVTM, ANQGSEA. V shed 6 bases and J 4 bases; nucleotides not matched to a gene: 17. CDR3 length: 17 residues. Construction of the TCRbeta library involved unique molecular identifiers. TCRdb redid the calling of the PCR reads with MiXCR, one entry per CDR3 protein. The top ten hold about 28% of the sample, which has about 980,000 distinct CDR3 sequences, roughly 31% seen once. The study, taken as a whole, reports: After transplant, high TCRbeta diversity at day 60 in some patients arose from surviving recipient T cells and thymic progenitors. Approximately two months post-transplant, alpha-beta T cells reportedly originated from several hundred expanded graft clones. Hyperexpanded clones declined; after one year, newly produced T cells mostly supplied diversity.

Sequences were derived from PBMCs, mostly from graft donor cells, sampled 360 days after TCRalphabeta/CD19-depleted stem cell transplant. This chain uses TRBV29-1 with TRBJ2-1; 8 positions match TRBD2. The clonotype originates from a boy under two years old who had a stem cell transplant for SCID, so the T cells may come from the graft donor. The CDR3 spells CSVGIIAGREAYNEQFF. The CDR3 bases are TGCAGCGTCGGGATTATAGCGGGGCGGGAAGCATACAATGAGCAGTTCTTC.